The clone carrying this T cell receptor (beta chain) was seen a few times. Its target is not known. TCRdb's copy holds only in-frame clones and misses some; the assay was immunoSEQ multiplex PCR. Seen here are under 250,000 clones, roughly 87% observed once, and the top ten hold more than 10%. V lost 8 bases to trimming and J lost 5 bases, with 21 bases between them. CDR1 KGHSH and CDR2 LQKENI come from the germline V gene. The length of the CDR3 is 15 residues. The donors were members of the roughly 120-subject validation cohort (separate from the approximately 670-subject first cohort). The record originates from a study of cytomegalovirus exposure and HLA in healthy donors. Whole-study context: The same platform used for the 600 to 750 first-cohort repertoires was also used for the 120 or so validation repertoires, as a later analysis reported.

Whole-study findings and limits: A subsequent analysis found that TCR clusters from the first cohort also tended to co-occur in the roughly 120 validation repertoires, with approximately 94% of cluster scores above 0. The study designated fewer than 200 TCR beta chains cytomegalovirus-associated.

The source is a man between 18 and 29 years old in good health and CMV-seropositive. Sequenced sample: PBMCs. The chain combines TRBV18 with TRBJ1-1; D is undetermined. The CDR3 loop is CASRNSGGLGTEAFF. The CDR3 DNA reads as TGTGCCAGCCGAAACAGCGGAGGCCTAGGGACTGAAGCTTTCTTT.